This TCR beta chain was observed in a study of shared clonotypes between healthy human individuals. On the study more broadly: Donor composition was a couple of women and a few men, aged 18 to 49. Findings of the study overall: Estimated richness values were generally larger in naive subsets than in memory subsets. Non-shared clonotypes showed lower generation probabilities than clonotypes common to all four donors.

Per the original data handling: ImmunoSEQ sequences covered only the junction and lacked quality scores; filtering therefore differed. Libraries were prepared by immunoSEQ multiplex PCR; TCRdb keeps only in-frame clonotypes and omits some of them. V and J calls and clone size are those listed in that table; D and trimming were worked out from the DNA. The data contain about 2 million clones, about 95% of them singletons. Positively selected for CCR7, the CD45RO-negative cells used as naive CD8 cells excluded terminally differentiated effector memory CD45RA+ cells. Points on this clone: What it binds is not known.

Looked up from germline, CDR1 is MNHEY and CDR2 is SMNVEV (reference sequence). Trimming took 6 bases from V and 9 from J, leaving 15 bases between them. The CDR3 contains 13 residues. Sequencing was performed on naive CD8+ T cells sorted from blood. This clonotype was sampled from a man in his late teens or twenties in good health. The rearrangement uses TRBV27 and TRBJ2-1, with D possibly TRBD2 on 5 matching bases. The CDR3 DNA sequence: TGTGCCAGCAGCAGAGACTGGGCGGGTGAGCAGTTCTTC. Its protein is CASSRDWAGEQFF.